The following is a TCR beta chain sequence with its context. Its target is unknown. The CDR3 consists of 15 residues. Germline-derived CDR1 and CDR2 are MNHEY and SVGAGI. V lost 4 bases and J lost 2, with 9 bases in between. The sample comes from a study of neoadjuvant nivolumab and ipilimumab in lung cancer. Broader study findings: A small number of samples were TCR sequenced. TCR richness and clonality were higher in tumors than adjacent uninvolved lung.

Assay: immunoSEQ multiplex PCR; the TCRdb copy retains only in-frame clones and omits some. The profile covers 4,500 to 5,000 clones, with roughly 80% appearing a single time and roughly 3.3% taken by the ten largest. This chain connects TRBV6-5 to TRBJ2-6, with D perhaps matching TRBD2 (5 bases). The clonotype was recovered from an adult with non-small cell lung cancer. Some clones in this sample may be carry-over from other donors' samples. Sequencing was performed on normal lung tissue adjacent to the tumor, taken after neoadjuvant nivolumab, alone or with ipilimumab, at or shortly before surgery. The CDR3 sequence is CASSSKGAGANVLTF. In DNA form, the CDR3 reads TGTGCCAGCAGTTCCAAGGGAGCTGGGGCCAACGTCCTGACTTTC.